This T cell receptor (beta chain) was sequenced in a study of cytomegalovirus exposure and HLA in healthy donors. About the study: Within the Caucasian-associated ancestry cluster were roughly 82% of the approximately 400 genotyped donors. Study-wide findings and caveats: Analysis was performed later, and it showed HLA-associated TCR beta chains to be more clonally expanded than equally common others. A missense DCLRE1C variant was associated with V- and J-gene trimming of TCR beta chains in a later analysis, and an independent cohort replicated the association. A later analysis found most CMV-associated TCR beta chains apparently HLA-restricted.

The PCR made use of 60 Vbeta and 13 Jbeta primers. Repertoires were generated with immunoSEQ multiplex PCR, while TCRdb's copy carries only in-frame clones and drops some. The table records 110,000 to 150,000 clones, about 10% of them present only once. CDR1 and CDR2 (germline): LNHDA, SQIVND (reference sequence). CDR3 length: 13 amino acids. V gave up 9 bases and J gave up 4 bases; unmatched junction bases: 6. With respect to this clone: Its antigen is as yet unknown. Other DNA variants within this sample encode the same CDR3.

The chain couples TRBV19 to TRBJ1-3; 7 bases agree with TRBD1. The sequence was obtained from a man aged 50-59 years in good health and CMV-seronegative. The sequenced material came from PBMCs. As DNA, the CDR3 is TGTGCCAGCACAGGGGTAGCAGGAAACACCATATATTTT. Translation: CASTGVAGNTIYF.